These 16 T cell receptor beta chains originate from one sample sequenced in a study of T cell responses to AZD1222 COVID-19 vaccine. The data were produced by immunoSEQ multiplex PCR, yet TCRdb's version contains in-frame clones alone and is incomplete. The sample lists some 96,000 clones, approximately 91% occurring once. The material sequenced was peripheral blood, taken 28 days after the second AZD1222 dose. These receptors originate from an adult who received the AZD1222 COVID-19 vaccine.

The chain combines TRBV19 with TRBJ1-1; D remains unclear. Germline loops: CDR1 LNHDA, CDR2 SQIVND (reference sequence). The CDR3 has 11 amino acids. V lost 3 bases, J lost 8 bases, and 7 bases lay in between. In DNA, the CDR3 is TGTGCCAGTAGTATTGAGAGGGAAGCTTTCTTT. Translating gives CASSIEREAFF.

The chain recombines TRBV21-1 with TRBJ2-4; TRBD2, the D gene given by the table, was not confirmed from the DNA. TRBV21-1 constitutes a pseudogene. The CDR3 is 17 amino acids. CDR3 bases: TGTGCCAGCATTCTAGTGTCCCAATTGGGAGGGAAAAACATTCAGTACTTC. Protein product: CASILVSQLGGKNIQYF.

The chain carries TRBV3-1 (or the pseudogene TRBV3-2) and TRBJ1-5; D not resolved. CDR3 length equals 14 residues. Germline lookup yields CDR1 LGHDT and CDR2 YNNKEL (reference sequence). The V and J ends lost 1 base and 2 bases respectively, with 6 bases between them. The DNA for the CDR3 is TGTGCCAGCAGCCAAGGAAGTGGCAATCAGCCCCAGCATTTT. Its translation is CASSQGSGNQPQHF.

This clone was seen once. This chain connects TRBV18 to TRBJ1-5; D uncertain. Germline V gene lookup returns CDR1 KGHSH and CDR2 LQKENI. The CDR3 totals 12 residues. The ends were cut back, 6 bases at V and 4 bases at J, with 7 bases in the middle. The CDR3: CASSLGNQPQHF. DNA for the CDR3: TGTGCCAGCTCCCTGGGGAATCAGCCCCAGCATTTT.

This chain connects TRBV27 to TRBJ2-1; D gene uncertain. The CDR3 contains 13 residues. CDR1 and CDR2 (germline): MNHEY, SMNVEV (reference sequence). Trimming removed 3 bases at V and 7 bases at J, with 10 bases between. The CDR3 DNA follows: TGTGCCAGCAGTTTGGGCCACCAAAATGAGCAGTTCTTC. As protein: CASSLGHQNEQFF.

This clone was counted a single time. The chain employs TRBV15 and TRBJ2-3; 10 bases match TRBD2. Germline V gene lookup returns CDR1 LNHNV and CDR2 YYDKDF (reference sequence). V lost 1 base to trimming and J lost 1 base; unmatched junction nucleotides: 2. The CDR3 extends over 16 amino acids. CDR3: CATSRVAGGGTDTQYF. The CDR3 DNA is TGTGCCACCAGCAGAGTAGCGGGAGGCGGCACAGATACGCAGTATTTT.

V gene TRBV4-1 combines with J gene TRBJ1-5, with D unresolved. Germline V gene data show CDR1 as MGHRA and CDR2 as YSYEKL. The V end was cut by 0 bases, the J end by 4 bases, with 13 bases between. The CDR3 is made up of 16 amino acids. The DNA for the CDR3 is TGCGCCAGCAGCCAAGAAGTCGTAGGAGTAAATCAGCCCCAGCATTTT. It codes for CASSQEVVGVNQPQHF.

The rearrangement links TRBV4-2 to TRBJ2-2; D not certain. The CDR3 spans 15 residues. V was cut by 1 base and J by 2 bases, with 8 bases left in between. In germline, CDR1 is LGHNA, CDR2 YNFKEQ. The DNA for the CDR3 is TGTGCCAGCAGCCAAGGAGCGCCCAACACCGGGGAGCTGTTTTTT. It specifies CASSQGAPNTGELFF.

The chain employs TRBV11-3 and TRBJ2-1; 11 nucleotides line up with TRBD2. The CDR3 has 14 amino acids. Trimming cost V 5 bases and J 8 bases; bases outside gene matches: 5. Germline V lookup: CDR1 SGHNT, CDR2 YENEEA. In DNA form, the CDR3 reads TGTGCCAGCAGCCCGGGACTAGCGGACGATGAGCAGTTCTTC. This sequence encodes CASSPGLADDEQFF.

The genes are TRBV3-1 (or the pseudogene TRBV3-2) and TRBJ2-7; D gene uncertain. Trimming shortened V by 0 bases and J by 3 bases, and 12 bases separated the two germline ends. The CDR3 is 15 amino acids. CDR1 and CDR2 from the germline V gene are LGHDT and YNNKEL (reference sequence). The CDR3 sequence: CASSQDVSVSYEQYF. As DNA, the CDR3 is TGTGCCAGCAGCCAAGATGTCTCGGTAAGCTACGAGCAGTACTTC.

This chain connects TRBV6-1 to TRBJ1-1; D not certain. Per the germline V gene, CDR1 is MNHNS and CDR2 is SASEGT. This CDR3 region has 13 residues. Trimming took off 0 bases at V and 13 bases at J, with 15 bases between the two ends. CDR3 region: CASSEAVPYCGFF. The CDR3 nucleotides read TGTGCCAGCAGTGAAGCTGTCCCCTATTGTGGTTTCTTT.

This clone has only a few counts. J is TRBJ2-1 and V is TRBV10-1; TRBD1 matches at 9 bases. The CDR3 runs to 13 residues. Per germline, CDR1 WNHNN and CDR2 SYGVQD (reference sequence). Trimming at V came to 5 bases and at J to 7 bases, leaving 3 bases not matched to a gene. The CDR3 spells CASSWTGENEQFF. The CDR3 DNA is TGCGCCAGCAGTTGGACAGGGGAGAATGAGCAGTTCTTC.

J is TRBJ2-1 and V is TRBV7-9; 8 positions agree with TRBD2. The CDR3 contains 15 residues. CDR1 is SEHNR and CDR2 is FQNEAQ in the germline V gene (reference sequence). V was pared by 5 bases and J by 6 bases, with 9 bases of the junction left unmatched. The CDR3 reads CASSLSGTSSNEQFF. CDR3 DNA sequence: TGTGCCAGCAGCCTATCGGGGACTAGTTCCAATGAGCAGTTCTTC.

V and J are TRBV6-5 and TRBJ1-6, with D unresolved. This CDR3 comprises 11 residues. With 6 bases removed from V and 7 bases from J, the gap between germline ends came to 4 bases. Germline-derived CDR1 and CDR2 are MNHEY and SVGAGI. CDR3 residues: CASRTNSPLHF. CDR3 bases: TGTGCCAGCAGAACAAATTCACCCCTCCACTTT.

The CDR3 bases are TGTGCCAGCTCCCCGCGGGCTGCAGATACGCAGTATTTT. This gives the protein CASSPRAADTQYF. The chain carries TRBV18 and TRBJ2-3, with D possibly matching TRBD2 (5 bases). Trimming removed 6 bases at V and 4 bases at J, with 11 bases between. This CDR3 spans 13 amino acids. Germline lookup yields CDR1 KGHSH and CDR2 LQKENI.

This chain joins TRBV19 and TRBJ1-5; 9 positions agree with TRBD1. V shed 5 bases and J 0 bases; nucleotides not matched to a gene: 5. This CDR3 is 16 amino acids long. Germline values: CDR1 LNHDA, CDR2 SQIVND (reference sequence). The CDR3 coding sequence is TGTGCCAGTAGTCCCGGGACAGGGAATAGCAATCAGCCCCAGCATTTT. It codes for CASSPGTGNSNQPQHF.